The 25 T cell receptor beta chains in this list originate from one sample, sequenced in a study of cytomegalovirus exposure and HLA in healthy donors. PCR was performed using 60 Vbeta and 13 Jbeta primers. Generated by immunoSEQ multiplex PCR, the TCRdb table keeps only in-frame clones and is missing some. The repertoire holds about 140,000 clones, with approximately 75% as singletons. Sequenced material: PBMCs. All receptors come from a male donor in good health and CMV-seronegative.

The count of this clone is one. This chain joins TRBV29-1 and TRBJ1-1; 7 bases fit TRBD1. The CDR3 consists of 14 residues. Per the germline V gene, CDR1 is SQVTM and CDR2 is ANQGSEA. The trim removed 6 bases at V and 1 base at J, leaving 8 bases unmatched. The CDR3 loop is CSVSTSGGNTEAFF. DNA for the CDR3: TGCAGCGTGTCGACATCAGGGGGGAACACTGAAGCTTTCTTT. Together with reference TRBV29-1 and TRBJ1-1, the CDR3 gives the full variable domain: SAVISQKPSRDICQRGTSLTIQCQVDSQVTMMFWYRQQPGQSLTLIATANQGSEATYESGFVIDKFPISRPNLTFSTLTVSNMSPEDSSIYLCSVSTSGGNTEAFFGQGTRLTVV.

This clone was seen a few times. The chain uses TRBV9 and TRBJ2-7; tentative D call: TRBD2 (5 bases). CDR1 and CDR2 (germline): SGDLS, YYNGEE. Trimming cost V 4 bases and J 5 bases, with 10 bases left between them. This CDR3 is built from 12 residues. Here the CDR3 DNA reads TGTGCCAGCAGCTCGGCCGGGAACGAGCAGTACTTC. It translates to CASSSAGNEQYF.

This chain connects TRBV13 to TRBJ2-1; 13 bases align to TRBD2. Looked up from germline, CDR1 is PRHDT and CDR2 is FYEKMQ (reference sequence). The V gene end was trimmed by 4 bases and the J gene end by 6 bases; junction bases not matched to a gene: 3. This CDR3 is 15 amino acids long. The CDR3 nucleotides read TGTGCCAGCAGCTCAGGACTAGCGGGGGTCAATGAGCAGTTCTTC. Translation gives CASSSGLAGVNEQFF. The complete variable domain, with remaining parts taken from reference TRBV13 and TRBJ2-1, reads AAGVIQSPRHLIKEKRETATLKCYPIPRHDTVYWYQQGPGQDPQFLISFYEKMQSDKGSIPDRFSAQQFSDYHSELNMSSLELGDSALYFCASSSGLAGVNEQFFGPGTRLTVL.

V is TRBV7-9 and J is TRBJ1-4, with 11 positions matching TRBD1. V was clipped by 5 bases and J by 8 bases; unmatched bases: 10. This CDR3 region has 16 residues. CDR1 is SEHNR and CDR2 is FQNEAQ in the germline V gene (reference sequence). CDR3 in DNA: TGTGCCAGCAGCCAAACCAAGGGACAGGGGGAGGAAAAACTGTTTTTT. This gives the protein CASSQTKGQGEEKLFF.

The chain carries TRBV27 and TRBJ2-3; 8 nucleotides match TRBD2. Germline-derived CDR1 and CDR2 are MNHEY and SMNVEV (reference sequence). The CDR3 is 16 amino acids. V dropped 6 bases and J dropped 3; count of bases not matched to a gene: 11. Here the CDR3 DNA reads TGTGCCAGCAGCTCGGCGGGGGGACCCCCAACAGATACGCAGTATTTT. Translated, it gives CASSSAGGPPTDTQYF.

The chain employs TRBV9 and TRBJ1-2, with D possibly TRBD1 on 6 matching bases. Trimming stripped 3 bases from V and 3 bases from J, with 12 bases between. CDR1 and CDR2 (germline): SGDLS, YYNGEE. The CDR3 totals 14 residues. In DNA, the CDR3 is TGTGCCAGCAGCGCACAGGGTATGGACTATGGCTACACCTTC. This translates into CASSAQGMDYGYTF.

The V call is TRBV7-2, the J call TRBJ2-3; 8 bases fit TRBD2. J was trimmed by 6 bases and V by 5 bases; bases with no gene match: 10. CDR3 size: 15 residues. In germline, CDR1 is SGHTA, CDR2 FQGNSA. CDR3: CASSPSLSGGDTQYF. CDR3 nucleotide sequence: TGTGCCAGCAGCCCCTCGCTAAGCGGGGGTGATACGCAGTATTTT.

The sample holds one count of this clone. The V call is TRBV7-3, the J call TRBJ1-2, with 7 bases matching TRBD1. From germline, CDR1 is SGHTA and CDR2 FQGTGA. The CDR3 sequence is 13 residues long. The junction had 5 bases not matched to a gene; V was cut back by 6 bases and J by 4 bases. Here the CDR3 reads CASSLGDSYGYTF. In DNA, the CDR3 is TGTGCCAGCAGTTTGGGGGACAGCTATGGCTACACCTTC.

The rearrangement uses TRBV29-1 and TRBJ2-3, with a possible D match to TRBD2 (5 bases). Trimming removed 7 bases from V and 2 bases from J, with 19 bases in between. The CDR3 totals 15 residues. Looked up from germline, CDR1 is SQVTM and CDR2 is ANQGSEA. The CDR3 spells CSGTHLREATDTQYF. CDR3 DNA sequence: TGCAGCGGGACTCATCTACGCGAAGCCACAGATACGCAGTATTTT.

The V gene is TRBV4-3, the J gene TRBJ2-7, with a tentative D call TRBD2 (6 bases). V lost 4 bases and J 6 bases, leaving 16 bases between the germline ends. In germline, CDR1 is LGHNA, CDR2 YSLEER. This CDR3 has 14 residues. CDR3 DNA: TGCGCCAGCAGCCCGGGACTCCCGAGTCGCGAGCAGTACTTC. Translating gives CASSPGLPSREQYF.

The chain combines TRBV7-9 with TRBJ1-2; 10 bases match TRBD1. The germline V gene has CDR1 SEHNR and CDR2 FQNEAQ (reference sequence). The CDR3 covers 14 residues. J was trimmed by 7 bases and V by 1 base; bases with no gene match: 3. CDR3 nucleotides: TGTGCCAGCAGCTTAGAAGGACAGGGGGTTGGCTACACCTTC. Translation: CASSLEGQGVGYTF.

The chain links TRBV9 to TRBJ2-5; perhaps TRBD2 as D (5 bases). The germline V gene has CDR1 SGDLS and CDR2 YYNGEE. The CDR3 sequence is 13 residues long. Trimming cost V 1 base and J 9 bases, with 13 bases left between them. The CDR3 DNA sequence: TGTGCCAGCAGCGTACAAACCCACGGGGCCCAGTACTTC. It encodes CASSVQTHGAQYF.

The rearrangement links TRBV12-5 to TRBJ1-3, with TRBD1 matching 7 bases. The CDR3 has 17 residues. CDR1 and CDR2 (germline): LGHNT, FRNRAP. The V segment lost 4 bases and the J segment 4 bases; nucleotides outside the gene matches: 13. The CDR3 nucleotides read TGTGCTAGTGGTTCGACAGGGCGAGGAGTTCCGGGAAACACCATATATTTT. Its protein is CASGSTGRGVPGNTIYF.

CDR3 loop: CASSSGQANQPQHF. The CDR3 coding sequence is TGCGCCAGCAGCTCCGGACAGGCCAATCAGCCCCAGCATTTT. The chain recombines TRBV5-1 with TRBJ1-5; TRBD1 aligns across 7 bases. This CDR3 contains 14 residues. CDR1 SGHRS and CDR2 YFSETQ come from the germline V gene. V gave up 3 bases and J gave up 3 bases; unmatched junction bases: 3. The variable domain in full, with the rest retrieved from reference TRBV5-1 and TRBJ1-5, is KAGVTQTPRYLIKTRGQQVTLSCSPISGHRSVSWYQQTPGQGLQFLFEYFSETQRNKGNFPGRFSGRQFSNSRSEMNVSTLELGDSALYLCASSSGQANQPQHFGDGTRLSIL.

This clone turned up a few times. This chain uses TRBV6-1 with TRBJ2-7; 11 bases are shared with TRBD1. CDR1 is MNHNS, CDR2 SASEGT, per germline. CDR3 size: 13 residues. J gave up 4 bases and V 10 bases, and 6 bases lay outside the gene matches. CDR3: CATAWDRGYEQYF. CDR3 DNA sequence: TGTGCCACTGCCTGGGACAGGGGGTACGAGCAGTACTTC.

This chain joins TRBV7-9 and TRBJ2-5; 7 positions match TRBD1. Trimming took 5 bases from V and 5 from J; bases not matched to a gene: 8. Germline assignment: CDR1 SEHNR and CDR2 FQNEAQ (reference sequence). This CDR3 comprises 14 residues. The CDR3 DNA reads as TGTGCCAGCAGCCCGAGGGACAGAGAGGAGACCCAGTACTTC. Its translation: CASSPRDREETQYF.

CDR3 in amino acids: CASSLGRAGEKLFF. The CDR3, as DNA: TGTGCCAGCAGCTTAGGCAGGGCGGGGGAAAAACTGTTTTTT. The rearrangement joins TRBV11-3 to TRBJ1-4, with a tentative D call TRBD1 (5 bases). From germline, CDR1 is SGHNT and CDR2 YENEEA. This CDR3 is 14 amino acids long. The V and J ends lost 1 base and 8 bases respectively, with 11 bases between them.

The chain joins TRBV11-2 to TRBJ2-3, with D unresolved. Germline CDR1 SGHAT, CDR2 FQNNGV. CDR3 length equals 14 residues. With 0 bases removed from V and 7 bases from J, the gap between germline ends came to 11 bases. The CDR3 reads CASSLEPGGNTQYF. The CDR3 nucleotides read TGTGCCAGCAGCTTAGAACCAGGTGGCAATACGCAGTATTTT.

The chain couples TRBV7-2 to TRBJ1-2; 8 nucleotides agree with TRBD1. The trim removed 5 bases at V and 7 bases at J, leaving 9 bases unmatched. Germline CDR1 and CDR2: SGHTA and FQGNSA. The CDR3 spans 14 residues. CDR3 nucleotide sequence: TGTGCCAGCAGCGCGGACAGGGATACAGTTGGCTACACCTTC. Amino acid sequence: CASSADRDTVGYTF.

The chain couples TRBV27 to TRBJ1-5, with 11 nucleotides matching TRBD1. V dropped 2 bases and J dropped 6; count of bases not matched to a gene: 12. This CDR3 has 18 amino acids. Per germline, CDR1 MNHEY and CDR2 SMNVEV (reference sequence). The DNA of the CDR3 is TGTGCCAGCAGTTTAAGAGGTAGGAGGGACAGGGGGTTTCAGCCCCAGCATTTT. Translated, it gives CASSLRGRRDRGFQPQHF.

The V call is TRBV18, the J call TRBJ1-2, with D possibly matching TRBD1 (5 bases). This CDR3 region has 16 residues. CDR1 is KGHSH and CDR2 is LQKENI in the germline V gene. Between the trimmed V and J ends, which lost 4 bases and 7 bases, there was a span of 22 bases. The CDR3 is CASSLNFRDSGSGYTF. CDR3 nucleotide sequence: TGTGCCAGCTCACTGAATTTCCGGGACTCCGGGAGTGGCTACACCTTC.

This chain links TRBV5-1 with TRBJ2-3; 10 bases are shared with TRBD1. This CDR3 has 16 residues. CDR1 and CDR2 (germline): SGHRS, YFSETQ. V was clipped by 1 base and J by 1 base; unmatched bases: 3. The CDR3 nucleotides read TGCGCCAGCAGCTTGAGCGGGACAGGGGGCACAGATACGCAGTATTTT. Protein sequence: CASSLSGTGGTDTQYF.

The chain couples TRBV7-9 to TRBJ1-4, with D uncertain. Per the germline V gene, CDR1 is SEHNR and CDR2 is FQNEAQ (reference sequence). This CDR3 comprises 14 residues. Trimming stripped 0 bases from V and 4 bases from J, with 6 bases between. The CDR3 here is CASSLAAVNEKLFF. In DNA, the CDR3 is TGTGCCAGCAGCTTAGCGGCAGTTAATGAAAAACTGTTTTTT.

This rearrangement joins TRBV29-1 to TRBJ2-3, with D hard to call. Trimming pared 4 bases from V and 4 bases from J, leaving 9 bases between. The CDR3 length is 12 residues. CDR1 and CDR2 from the germline V gene are SQVTM and ANQGSEA. CDR3 region: CSVVAGPDTQYF. CDR3 sequence (DNA): TGCAGCGTTGTCGCAGGCCCAGATACGCAGTATTTT.

V is TRBV6-1 and J is TRBJ1-2, with a possible D match to TRBD1 (6 bases). Germline lookup yields CDR1 MNHNS and CDR2 SASEGT. V was cut by 7 bases and J by 4 bases, with 13 bases left in between. This CDR3 comprises 13 residues. CDR3 bases: TGTGCCAGCACTCCGGGACAAGGCTATGGCTACACCTTC. Translating it yields CASTPGQGYGYTF.